These 13 T cell receptor beta chains originate from one sample sequenced in a study of response to subunit inactivated influenza vaccine. One entry per CDR3 protein, called by TCRdb with MiXCR from the RT-PCR reads. The sample lists a few hundred thousand distinct CDR3 sequences; approximately 14% were seen once. The sample in question was PBMCs from blood, obtained about 12 days after vaccination. The receptors shown here come from a man in his fifties or sixties who received an inactivated influenza vaccine.

The chain links TRBV12-3 or TRBV12-4 to TRBJ2-2; D remains unclear. V dropped 2 bases and J dropped 7 bases, with 11 bases sitting between them. This CDR3 has 14 residues. CDR3 DNA sequence: TGTGCCAGCAGTTTAAACCGTCAAGGCGGGGAGCTGTTTTTT. Amino acid sequence: CASSLNRQGGELFF.

This clonotype was counted a few times. The V gene is TRBV4-3, the J gene TRBJ1-4; 7 nucleotides align to TRBD1. The CDR3 is 16 amino acids. V was clipped by 2 bases and J by 8 bases; unmatched bases: 11. Germline lookup yields CDR1 LGHNA and CDR2 YSLEER. DNA for the CDR3: TGCGCCAGCAGCCAATCGACAGGGAGAGAAAGAGAAAAACTGTTTTTT. Its protein product is CASSQSTGREREKLFF.

This clonotype turned up a few times. The rearrangement links TRBV29-1 to TRBJ2-7; the D gene is possibly TRBD1 (5 bases). The germline V gene has CDR1 SQVTM and CDR2 ANQGSEA. This CDR3 is built from 17 residues. Trimming took off 4 bases at V and 0 bases at J, with 22 bases between the two ends. In DNA form, the CDR3 reads TGCAGCGTTGGAGGCAGGGTGACCCAGACTGGCTCCTACGAGCAGTACTTC. Residues: CSVGGRVTQTGSYEQYF.

This chain joins TRBV25-1 and TRBJ2-2; a possible D gene is TRBD2 (6 bases). Trimming removed 4 bases at V and 0 bases at J, with 12 bases between. The CDR3 has 16 amino acids. CDR1 MGHDK and CDR2 SYGVNS come from the germline V gene. The chain's CDR3 is CASSARPGANTGELFF. As DNA, the CDR3 is TGTGCCAGCAGTGCCCGACCGGGGGCGAACACCGGGGAGCTGTTTTTT.

The chain employs TRBV7-9 and TRBJ1-4; D ambiguous. CDR3 size: 15 residues. Germline CDR1 SEHNR, CDR2 FQNEAQ (reference sequence). V was cut by 5 bases and J by 0 bases, with 10 bases left in between. The DNA of the CDR3 is TGTGCCAGCAGCCCCGCTGTAGCAACTAATGAAAAACTGTTTTTT. It specifies CASSPAVATNEKLFF.

The V gene is TRBV2, the J gene TRBJ1-1; no definite D call. CDR1 is SNHLY, CDR2 FYNNEI, per germline. The CDR3 extends over 13 amino acids. The germline V and J ends were trimmed by 6 bases and 9 bases, with 17 bases remaining between them. Written as DNA, the CDR3 is TGTGCCAGCAGCCCCGGAAACAGTTTAAAAGCTTTCTTT. Protein product: CASSPGNSLKAFF.

This clonotype occurred a few times. The CDR3 sequence is CASTSTGGKETQYF. Written as DNA, the CDR3 is TGTGCCAGCACCTCCACAGGGGGGAAAGAGACCCAGTACTTC. V usage is TRBV12-3 or TRBV12-4 and J usage is TRBJ2-5; 8 nucleotides match TRBD1. The CDR3 contains 14 residues. V dropped 7 bases and J dropped 3; count of bases not matched to a gene: 7.

This clonotype was found many times. This chain joins TRBV3-1 and TRBJ1-3; D is uncertain. The CDR3 is 14 amino acids. Deletions cut 0 bases from V and 4 bases from J, with 7 bases between. Germline-derived CDR1 and CDR2 are LGHDT and YNNKEL (reference sequence). The CDR3 nucleotides read TGTGCCAGCAGCCAAGACTTTGGAGGAAACACCATATATTTT. As protein: CASSQDFGGNTIYF.

The chain uses TRBV11-2 and TRBJ2-5; unclear D gene. Germline V CDR1 and CDR2: SGHAT, FQNNGV. The V and J ends lost 5 bases and 4 bases respectively, with 17 bases between them. The CDR3 totals 15 residues. In DNA, the CDR3 is TGTGCCAGCAGCGGAAGAGCGCCCTTGGGAGAGACCCAGTACTTC. The encoded protein is CASSGRAPLGETQYF.

The V call is TRBV27, the J call TRBJ2-7, with 16 bases identical to TRBD2. The CDR3 loop spans 15 amino acids. The germline gives CDR1 MNHEY, CDR2 SMNVEV (reference sequence). J gave up 6 bases and V 5 bases, and 4 bases lay outside the gene matches. CDR3 protein: CASSGGTSGRGEQYF. The CDR3 DNA sequence: TGTGCCAGCAGTGGGGGGACTAGCGGGAGGGGCGAGCAGTACTTC.

There are a few counts of this clonotype. This sequence joins TRBV7-9 and TRBJ2-7; D is unclear. The ends were cut back, 5 bases at V and 3 bases at J, with 11 bases in the middle. The CDR3 is made up of 13 amino acids. The germline V gene encodes CDR1 SEHNR and CDR2 FQNEAQ (reference sequence). In DNA, the CDR3 is TGTGCCAGCAGCCCATTTGGCAACTACGAGCAGTACTTC. Its protein is CASSPFGNYEQYF.

This clonotype was counted between two and nine times. The chain carries TRBV7-8 and TRBJ2-5, with D possibly being TRBD1 (5 bases). Trimming shortened V by 2 bases and J by 3 bases, and 16 bases separated the two germline ends. The CDR3 totals 16 residues. Looked up from germline, CDR1 is SGHVS and CDR2 is FQNEAQ. CDR3 sequence reads: CASSLFRRGGEETQYF. CDR3 nucleotides: TGTGCCAGCAGCTTATTTCGAAGGGGTGGCGAAGAGACCCAGTACTTC. The full variable domain, its missing parts supplied by reference TRBV7-8 and TRBJ2-5, is GAGVSQSPRYKVAKRGQDVALRCDPISGHVSLFWYQQALGQGPEFLTYFQNEAQLDKSGLPSDRFFAERPEGSVSTLKIQRTQQEDSAVYLCASSLFRRGGEETQYFGPGTRLLVL.

The chain links TRBV3-1 to TRBJ2-1; 9 bases are a match to TRBD2. This CDR3 contains 17 residues. Germline V gives CDR1 LGHDT, CDR2 YNNKEL (reference sequence). J was trimmed by 8 bases and V by 10 bases; bases with no gene match: 21. CDR3 sequence: CANRLKLGGRAKDEQFF. CDR3 nucleotides: TGTGCCAATCGTCTAAAACTGGGCGGGAGGGCTAAGGATGAGCAGTTCTTC.